The T cell receptor (beta chain) described here comes from a study of CD8+CD57+ T cells in acquired aplastic anemia. Findings and caveats of the study: The study identified around 28 CD8+ CDR3 sequences shared by patients and controls.

Genomic DNA provided the template from which TCR beta VDJ and CDR3 profiles were obtained. TCRdb analysed the reads with MiXCR anew, one entry per CDR3 protein. The sample yields about 48,000 distinct CDR3 sequences, around 70% seen once. With regard to this clonotype: Its antigen is undetermined. The CDR3 does not close with the conserved phenylalanine or tryptophan, likely indicating a read error.

The TCR was taken from a human donor in good health, serving as a control. The specimen sequenced was sorted CD4+, CD8+, or CD8+CD57+ T cells (not recorded which) from PBMCs.

The CDR3 DNA is TGTGCCAGCAGCGAGGGGACAGGATCGTCCAATGAGCAGTACTCC. The encoded protein is CASSEGTGSSNEQYS. The chain is built from TRBV6-1 and TRBJ2-5, with TRBD1 identical over 8 bases. Per the germline V gene, CDR1 is MNHNS and CDR2 is SASEGT. The V and J ends lost 6 bases and 11 bases, in that order; junction bases with no gene match: 17. This CDR3 is 15 amino acids long.